Shown below are 32 T cell receptor beta chains from a single sample sequenced in a study of identical twins. TCRdb processed the 5' RACE reads anew with MiXCR; each CDR3 protein has one entry. The sample lists approximately 620,000 distinct CDR3 sequences, less than 10% occurring once. The same specimen was also included in a second study, on yellow fever vaccine responses in identical twins.

The sample taken for sequencing was PBMCs. The source of these receptors is a woman younger than 35 in good health.

This clonotype turned up a few times. The V call is TRBV5-1, the J call TRBJ2-5; D is perhaps TRBD1 (6 bases). V was clipped by 1 base and J by 5 bases, with 12 bases between them. The CDR3 extends over 14 amino acids. Per the germline V gene, CDR1 is SGHRS and CDR2 is YFSETQ. CDR3 in DNA: TGCGCCAGCAGCTTGAGGCATACAGGGGAGACCCAGTACTTC. Its protein product is CASSLRHTGETQYF.

This clonotype has ten or more counts. The J gene is TRBJ1-2, the V gene TRBV5-5; a possible D gene is TRBD1 (6 bases). The V end lost 2 bases, the J end lost 0 bases, and 8 bases lay between the germline ends. Germline V lookup: CDR1 SGHKS, CDR2 YYEKEE (reference sequence). The CDR3 is made up of 14 amino acids. The CDR3 DNA sequence: TGTGCCAGCAGCTTCGACAGGTCTAACTATGGCTACACCTTC. Its protein is CASSFDRSNYGYTF.

This clonotype was counted ten times or more. The CDR3 loop reads CASSFRDRDTEAFF. CDR3 bases: TGTGCCAGCAGTTTCAGGGACAGGGATACTGAAGCTTTCTTT. The chain recombines TRBV12-3 or TRBV12-4 with TRBJ1-1; 9 bases line up with TRBD1. The J segment lost 5 bases and the V segment lost 3 bases, leaving 4 bases of the junction unmatched. The length of the CDR3 is 14 residues.

In this sample, this clonotype turned up many times. The chain employs TRBV10-3 and TRBJ2-7, with D perhaps matching TRBD1 (5 bases). Germline V lookup: CDR1 ENHRY, CDR2 SYGVKD. Trimming removed 8 bases at V and 4 bases at J, with 9 bases between. This CDR3 is 11 amino acids long. The CDR3 region has the DNA TGTGCCATCGGATCAGGGTACGAGCAGTACTTC. It yields the protein CAIGSGYEQYF.

This clonotype was detected only a few times. The CDR3 DNA follows: TGTGCCAGCAGTGGACTAGCGGGAGACTCCGAGCAGTACTTC. Translated, it gives CASSGLAGDSEQYF. The genes are TRBV6-4 and TRBJ2-7, with TRBD2 matching 12 bases. Losses at the gene ends were 4 bases for V and 6 bases for J; bases not matched to a gene: 4. The germline CDR1 and CDR2 sequences are MRHNA and SNTAGT. CDR3 length: 14 residues.

This clonotype occurred a few times. The chain combines TRBV4-2 with TRBJ2-2; 12 bases match TRBD2. This CDR3 contains 19 residues. Trimming at V came to 1 base and at J to 0 bases, leaving 6 bases not matched to a gene. Germline V gene sequence: CDR1 LGHNA, CDR2 YNFKEQ. This CDR3 reads CASSQAFLAGGPNTGELFF. In DNA, the CDR3 is TGTGCCAGCAGCCAAGCTTTCCTAGCGGGGGGGCCGAACACCGGGGAGCTGTTTTTT.

This clonotype was observed many times. This rearrangement joins TRBV5-1 to TRBJ2-1; no definite D call. The CDR3 runs to 13 residues. Germline CDR1 SGHRS, CDR2 YFSETQ. The ends were cut back, 4 bases at V and 5 bases at J, with 10 bases in the middle. CDR3 bases: TGCGCCAGCAGCGGTAGCCCACACAATGAGCAGTTCTTC. As protein: CASSGSPHNEQFF.

There are a few counts of this clonotype. This chain connects TRBV6-1 to TRBJ2-7; D is perhaps TRBD2 (5 bases). This CDR3 contains 16 residues. Trimming removed 5 bases from V and 0 bases from J, with 17 bases in between. The germline CDR1 and CDR2 sequences are MNHNS and SASEGT. The CDR3 spells CASSQDSAGSSYEQYF. The DNA of the CDR3 is TGTGCCAGCAGTCAGGACTCTGCGGGCTCCTCCTACGAGCAGTACTTC.

This clonotype was recorded a few times. The chain has TRBV5-1 and TRBJ1-4, with 10 bases fitting TRBD1. This CDR3 has 17 residues. Germline loops: CDR1 SGHRS, CDR2 YFSETQ. Unmatched junction bases numbered 6, after V lost 4 bases and J lost 0 bases. The CDR3: CASSPGGQGTTNEKLFF. The CDR3 DNA is TGCGCCAGCAGCCCCGGGGGACAGGGGACAACTAATGAAAAACTGTTTTTT.

This clonotype was seen more than once but under ten times. This rearrangement joins TRBV20-1 to TRBJ2-1; 13 nucleotides agree with TRBD2. In germline, CDR1 is DFQATT, CDR2 SNEGSKA (reference sequence). The CDR3 has 15 residues. The ends lost 6 bases at V and 8 bases at J; junction bases unmatched: 10. The CDR3 is CSAKSGTSGVDEQFF. For the CDR3, the DNA is TGCAGTGCGAAATCCGGGACTAGCGGGGTCGATGAGCAGTTCTTC.

The CDR3 protein is CASRMTGWNEQFF. CDR3 nucleotides: TGTGCCAGCAGAATGACAGGGTGGAATGAGCAGTTCTTC. The gene calls are TRBV7-2 and TRBJ2-1; TRBD1 aligns across 7 bases. Germline V gene data show CDR1 as SGHTA and CDR2 as FQGNSA. This CDR3 has 13 residues. The trim removed 6 bases at V and 7 bases at J, leaving 6 bases unmatched.

This clonotype was detected many times. The chain links TRBV12-3 or TRBV12-4 to TRBJ2-2, with TRBD1 matching over 9 bases. Losses at the gene ends were 4 bases for V and 7 bases for J; bases not matched to a gene: 7. CDR3 size: 15 residues. The CDR3 loop is CASSSYGQGSGELFF. CDR3 coding DNA: TGTGCCAGCAGTTCCTACGGACAGGGGAGCGGGGAGCTGTTTTTT.

The chain joins TRBV3-1 to TRBJ1-5; 7 bases are a match to TRBD1. V lost 3 bases, J lost 2 bases, and 7 bases stayed unmatched. Germline assignment: CDR1 LGHDT and CDR2 YNNKEL (reference sequence). The length of the CDR3 is 16 residues. CDR3 coding DNA: TGTGCCAGCAGCCAGGGGGGACAGCAAGGCAATCAGCCCCAGCATTTT. Translating it yields CASSQGGQQGNQPQHF.

V usage is TRBV3-1 and J usage is TRBJ2-3; either TRBD1 or TRBD2 may fit D (5 bases each). CDR1 and CDR2 from the germline V gene are LGHDT and YNNKEL (reference sequence). Trimming cost V 2 bases and J 2 bases, with 11 bases left between them. The CDR3 is made up of 15 amino acids. CDR3 in amino acids: CASSQKFGATDTQYF. The CDR3 DNA sequence: TGTGCCAGCAGCCAAAAGTTCGGGGCCACAGATACGCAGTATTTT.

There are many counts of this clonotype. This chain connects TRBV4-1 to TRBJ2-5; D possibly corresponds to TRBD1 (6 bases). V lost 2 bases and J 5 bases, leaving 21 bases between the germline ends. In germline, CDR1 is MGHRA, CDR2 YSYEKL. The CDR3 length is 17 residues. In DNA, the CDR3 is TGCGCCAGCAGCCAACAACCGCAGGGGCTGACGTCGGAGACCCAGTACTTC. This sequence encodes CASSQQPQGLTSETQYF.

This rearrangement joins TRBV7-2 to TRBJ1-4, with D unclear. V was pared by 5 bases and J by 0 bases, with 10 bases between. This CDR3 comprises 15 residues. Per the germline V gene, CDR1 is SGHTA and CDR2 is FQGNSA. The CDR3 loop reads CASSLQLATNEKLFF. CDR3 sequence (DNA): TGTGCCAGCAGCCTACAGTTGGCAACTAATGAAAAACTGTTTTTT.

The chain couples TRBV7-9 to TRBJ2-7, with TRBD1 identical over 8 bases. The CDR3 sequence is 14 residues long. J was trimmed by 3 bases and V by 3 bases; bases with no gene match: 4. Germline CDR1 and CDR2: SEHNR and FQNEAQ (reference sequence). In nucleotides, the CDR3 is TGTGCCAGCAGCTTTCAGGGGGCGCGCTACGAGCAGTACTTC. Amino acid sequence: CASSFQGARYEQYF.

In this sample, this clonotype turned up a few times. This chain uses TRBV6-5 with TRBJ2-1, with D possibly TRBD2 on 6 matching bases. Germline V gene lookup returns CDR1 MNHEY and CDR2 SVGAGI. Trimming took 3 bases from V and 10 from J, leaving 19 bases between them. CDR3 size: 15 residues. CDR3 amino acids: CASSYSTGLPREQFF. CDR3 bases: TGTGCCAGCAGTTATTCGACGGGACTCCCTAGGGAGCAGTTCTTC.

This sequence joins TRBV7-9 and TRBJ2-3; possibly TRBD2 for D (6 bases). Germline-derived CDR1 and CDR2 are SEHNR and FQNEAQ (reference sequence). The V gene lost 6 bases and the J gene lost 1 base, with 14 bases spanning the gap. This CDR3 is 15 amino acids long. This CDR3 reads CASREQTGGTDTQYF. The DNA for the CDR3 is TGTGCCAGCAGGGAACAAACGGGGGGCACAGATACGCAGTATTTT.

There are a few counts of this clonotype. The chain uses TRBV7-3 and TRBJ1-2; no reliable D call. Trimming pared 6 bases from V and 8 bases from J, leaving 16 bases between. The CDR3 runs 13 residues. Germline V gene lookup returns CDR1 SGHTA and CDR2 FQGTGA. As DNA, the CDR3 is TGTGCCAGCAGTCGGGAGGTGGGGTTAGGCTACACCTTC. Amino acids: CASSREVGLGYTF.

V is TRBV20-1 and J is TRBJ2-1, with TRBD1 identical over 7 bases. V lost 5 bases to trimming and J lost 3 bases; unmatched junction nucleotides: 7. This CDR3 is built from 14 residues. The V gene's germline CDR1 is DFQATT and CDR2 SNEGSKA (reference sequence). CDR3 sequence: CSALTGPYYNEQFF. The DNA of the CDR3 is TGCAGTGCTTTGACAGGGCCTTACTACAATGAGCAGTTCTTC.

The DNA for the CDR3 is TGTGCCAGCAGTTACGGAGGGGTTTCCTACGAGCAGTACTTC. Amino acid sequence: CASSYGGVSYEQYF. This chain uses TRBV6-5 with TRBJ2-7; TRBD2 might be the D (6 bases). This CDR3 contains 14 residues. Germline values: CDR1 MNHEY, CDR2 SVGAGI. V shed 2 bases and J shed 1 base, with 9 bases lying between them.

This clonotype has more than one count but fewer than ten. The chain has TRBV21-1 and TRBJ2-3; the table's D call, TRBD2, was not checked against the DNA. TRBV21-1 is flagged as a pseudogene. CDR3 length equals 21 residues. This CDR3 is CASSKSIPWEEVGSHPDTQYF. In DNA form, the CDR3 reads TGTGCCAGCAGCAAATCAATCCCGTGGGAGGAGGTGGGCTCTCATCCAGATACGCAGTATTTT.

This clonotype was counted ten times or more. The chain is built from TRBV7-2 and TRBJ1-4, with D hard to call. This CDR3 is 15 amino acids long. Germline lookup yields CDR1 SGHTA and CDR2 FQGNSA. V was pared by 1 base and J by 0 bases, with 6 bases between. In DNA, the CDR3 is TGTGCCAGCAGCTTAGGGTTAGCAACTAATGAAAAACTGTTTTTT. Encoded protein: CASSLGLATNEKLFF. The full variable domain, in which reference TRBV7-2 and TRBJ1-4 provide the parts outside the CDR3, is GAGVSQSPSNKVTEKGKDVELRCDPISGHTALYWYRQSLGQGLEFLIYFQGNSAPDKSGLPSDRFSAERTGGSVSTLTIQRTQQEDSAVYLCASSLGLATNEKLFFGSGTQLSVL.

The CDR3 is CASSSPLGNGELFF. The DNA for the CDR3 is TGTGCCAGCAGTTCCCCACTGGGCAACGGGGAGCTGTTTTTT. The rearrangement joins TRBV12-3 or TRBV12-4 to TRBJ2-2; no reliable D call. V lost 4 bases to trimming and J lost 7 bases, with 13 bases between them. The CDR3 extends over 14 amino acids.

This clonotype was detected a few times. The V and J genes are TRBV4-2 and TRBJ1-1; D unresolved. In germline, CDR1 is LGHNA, CDR2 YNFKEQ. CDR3 size: 13 residues. V was pared by 0 bases and J by 3 bases, with 5 bases between. The CDR3 DNA follows: TGTGCCAGCAGCCAAGATTCCCACACTGAAGCTTTCTTT. The encoded protein is CASSQDSHTEAFF.

This clonotype was recorded at least ten times. The chain joins TRBV5-1 to TRBJ2-5, with 8 positions matching TRBD1. Unmatched junction bases numbered 9, after V lost 7 bases and J lost 1 base. This CDR3 contains 15 residues. Germline V gives CDR1 SGHRS, CDR2 YFSETQ. In DNA, the CDR3 is TGCGCCAGCCGGCCATCGACAGGGGTCCAAGAGACCCAGTACTTC. It encodes CASRPSTGVQETQYF.

V is TRBV12-3 or TRBV12-4 and J is TRBJ1-3; perhaps TRBD1 as D (5 bases). V dropped 6 bases and J dropped 4 bases, with 19 bases sitting between them. This CDR3 has 16 amino acids. CDR3 amino acids: CASRPSPRGAGNTIYF. CDR3 sequence (DNA): TGTGCCAGCAGGCCTTCCCCTCGGGGCGCGGGAAACACCATATATTTT.

This clonotype was detected only a few times. The rearrangement links TRBV3-1 to TRBJ2-5; D perhaps matches TRBD2 (5 bases). The CDR3 extends over 13 amino acids. Between the trimmed V and J ends, which lost 7 bases and 2 bases, there was a span of 11 bases. Germline assignment: CDR1 LGHDT and CDR2 YNNKEL (reference sequence). CDR3 residues: CASTRGVQETQYF. The CDR3 DNA reads as TGTGCCAGCACACGGGGAGTTCAAGAGACCCAGTACTTC.

This clonotype came up many times. This chain uses TRBV20-1 with TRBJ2-3; D remains ambiguous. Germline V gene lookup returns CDR1 DFQATT and CDR2 SNEGSKA (reference sequence). Trimming stripped 0 bases from V and 2 bases from J, with 6 bases between. This CDR3 region has 13 residues. CDR3 DNA sequence: TGCAGTGCTAGAGATCCCCTCACAGATACGCAGTATTTT. It translates to CSARDPLTDTQYF.

The J gene is TRBJ2-3, the V gene TRBV5-1; weak D call: TRBD1 (6 bases). Trimming removed 5 bases from V and 3 bases from J, with 10 bases in between. Germline-derived CDR1 and CDR2 are SGHRS and YFSETQ. This CDR3 region has 13 residues. The CDR3 nucleotides read TGCGCCAGCAGACTTGGACAGACAGATACGCAGTATTTT. The encoded protein is CASRLGQTDTQYF.

This clonotype was picked up a small number of times. This chain connects TRBV12-3 or TRBV12-4 to TRBJ1-5; D not resolved. V lost 2 bases, J lost 5 bases, and 7 bases lay in between. The CDR3 is 13 residues long. The CDR3, as DNA: TGTGCCAGCAGTTTACGGCAAGATCAGCCCCAGCATTTT. This gives the protein CASSLRQDQPQHF.